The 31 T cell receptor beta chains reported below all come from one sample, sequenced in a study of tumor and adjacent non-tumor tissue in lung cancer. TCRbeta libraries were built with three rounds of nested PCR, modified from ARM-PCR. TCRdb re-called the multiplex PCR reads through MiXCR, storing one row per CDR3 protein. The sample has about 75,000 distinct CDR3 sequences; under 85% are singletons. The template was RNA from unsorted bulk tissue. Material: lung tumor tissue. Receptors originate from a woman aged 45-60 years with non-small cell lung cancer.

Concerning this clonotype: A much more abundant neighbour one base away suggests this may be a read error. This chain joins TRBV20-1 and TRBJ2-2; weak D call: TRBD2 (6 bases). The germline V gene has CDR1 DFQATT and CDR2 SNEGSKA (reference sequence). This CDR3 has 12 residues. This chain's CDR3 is CSAGGNTGEPFF. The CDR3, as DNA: TGCAGCGCCGGCGGGAACACCGGGGAGCCGTTTTTT.

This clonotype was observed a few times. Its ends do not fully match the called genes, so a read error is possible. CDR3 DNA: TGTGTCAGCAGCTTGACCCCCCCACCAAACACAGATACGCAGTATTTT. Protein: CVSSLTPPPNTDTQYF. The chain has TRBV7-2 and TRBJ2-3; D remains unclear. The CDR3 is made up of 16 amino acids. Germline V gene sequence: CDR1 SGHTA, CDR2 FQGNSA. The whole variable domain, remainder taken from reference TRBV7-2 and TRBJ2-3, is GAGVSQSPSNKVTEKGKDVELRCDPISGHTALYWYRQSLGQGLEFLIYFQGNSAPDKSGLPSDRFSAERTGGSVSTLTIQRTQQEDSAVYLCVSSLTPPPNTDTQYFGPGTRLTVL.

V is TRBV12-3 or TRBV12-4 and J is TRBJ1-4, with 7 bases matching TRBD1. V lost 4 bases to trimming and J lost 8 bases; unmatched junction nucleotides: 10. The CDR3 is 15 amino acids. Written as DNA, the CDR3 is TGTGCCAGCAGTTCCGCGACAGGGAATTGCGAAAAACTGTTTTTT. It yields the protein CASSSATGNCEKLFF.

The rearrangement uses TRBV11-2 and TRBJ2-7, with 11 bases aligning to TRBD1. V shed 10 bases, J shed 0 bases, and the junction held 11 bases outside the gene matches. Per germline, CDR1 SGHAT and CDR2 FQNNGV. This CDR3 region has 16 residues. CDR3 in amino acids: CANSAAGTGGSYEQYF. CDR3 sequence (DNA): TGTGCCAATAGTGCCGCCGGGACAGGGGGCTCCTACGAGCAGTACTTC.

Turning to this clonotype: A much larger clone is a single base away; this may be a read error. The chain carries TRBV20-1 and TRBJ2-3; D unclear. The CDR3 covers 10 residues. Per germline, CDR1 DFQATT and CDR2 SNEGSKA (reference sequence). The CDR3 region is CSAPLRTRYF. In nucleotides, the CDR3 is TGCAGTGCTCCTCTTCGGACGCGGTATTTT.

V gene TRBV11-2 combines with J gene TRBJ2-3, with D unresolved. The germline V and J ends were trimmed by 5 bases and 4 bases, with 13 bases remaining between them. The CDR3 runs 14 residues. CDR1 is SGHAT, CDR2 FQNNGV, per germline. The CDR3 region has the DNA TGTGCCAGCAGCCCATATCCTCAAGCAGATACGCAGTATTTT. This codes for CASSPYPQADTQYF.

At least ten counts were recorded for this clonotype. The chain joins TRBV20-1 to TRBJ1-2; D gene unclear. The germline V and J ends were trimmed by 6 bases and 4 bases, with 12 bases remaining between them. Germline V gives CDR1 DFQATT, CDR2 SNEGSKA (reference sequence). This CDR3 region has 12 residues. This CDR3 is CSAQNTFYGYTF. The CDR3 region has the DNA TGCAGTGCCCAGAATACTTTCTATGGCTACACCTTC.

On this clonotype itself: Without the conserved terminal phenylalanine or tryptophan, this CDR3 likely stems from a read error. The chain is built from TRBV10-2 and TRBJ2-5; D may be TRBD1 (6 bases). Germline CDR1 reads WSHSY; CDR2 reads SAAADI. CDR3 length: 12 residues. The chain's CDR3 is CASSLQGEIQYI. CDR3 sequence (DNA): TGCGCCAGCAGTTTACAGGGAGAGATCCAGTACATC.

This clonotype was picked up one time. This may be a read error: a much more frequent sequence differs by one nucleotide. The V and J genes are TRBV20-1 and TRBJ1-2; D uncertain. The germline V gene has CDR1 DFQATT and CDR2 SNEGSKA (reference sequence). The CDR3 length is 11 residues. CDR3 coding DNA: TGCAGTGCCAGCCCTGGATATGGCTACAGCTTC. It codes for CSASPGYGYSF.

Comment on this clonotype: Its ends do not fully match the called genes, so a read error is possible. The CDR3 reads CATKTGCYCYTF. In nucleotides, the CDR3 is TGTGCCACCAAGACTGGTTGCTATTGCTACACATTC. The chain couples TRBV11-3 to TRBJ1-2; no definite D call. This CDR3 contains 12 residues. Per germline, CDR1 SGHNT and CDR2 YENEEA. The variable domain in full, with the rest retrieved from reference TRBV11-3 and TRBJ1-2, is EAGVVQSPRYKIIEKKQPVAFWCNPISGHNTLYWYLQNLGQGPELLIRYENEEAVDDSQLPKDRFSAERLKGVDSTLKIQPAELGDSAVYLCATKTGCYCYTFGSGTRLTVV.

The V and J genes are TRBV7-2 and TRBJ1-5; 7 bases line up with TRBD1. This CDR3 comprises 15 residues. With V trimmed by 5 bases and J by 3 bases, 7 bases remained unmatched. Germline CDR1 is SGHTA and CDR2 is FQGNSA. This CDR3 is CASSQTGWDNQPQHF. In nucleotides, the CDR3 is TGTGCCAGCAGCCAGACAGGGTGGGACAATCAGCCCCAGCATTTT.

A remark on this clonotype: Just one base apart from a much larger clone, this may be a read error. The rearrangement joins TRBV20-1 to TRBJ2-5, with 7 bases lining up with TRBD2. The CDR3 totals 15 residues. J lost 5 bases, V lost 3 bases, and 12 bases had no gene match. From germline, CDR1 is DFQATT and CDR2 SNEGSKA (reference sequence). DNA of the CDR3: TGCAGTGCTAGTCCGGTAGTAAGGGGAGGGGAGACCCAGTACTTC. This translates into CSASPVVRGGETQYF.

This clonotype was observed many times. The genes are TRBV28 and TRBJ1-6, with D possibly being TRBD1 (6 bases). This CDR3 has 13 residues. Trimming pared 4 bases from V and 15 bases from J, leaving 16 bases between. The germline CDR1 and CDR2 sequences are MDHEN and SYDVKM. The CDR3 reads CASSSSGAVNLHF. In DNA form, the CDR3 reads TGTGCCAGCAGTTCGTCGGGGGCGGTTAACCTCCACTTT.

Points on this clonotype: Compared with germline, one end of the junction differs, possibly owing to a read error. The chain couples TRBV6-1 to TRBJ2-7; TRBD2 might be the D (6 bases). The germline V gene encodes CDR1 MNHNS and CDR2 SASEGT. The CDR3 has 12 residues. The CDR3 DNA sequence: TGTGTCAGCAGCTACATCAGACTAGAACGGTACTTC. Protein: CVSSYIRLERYF.

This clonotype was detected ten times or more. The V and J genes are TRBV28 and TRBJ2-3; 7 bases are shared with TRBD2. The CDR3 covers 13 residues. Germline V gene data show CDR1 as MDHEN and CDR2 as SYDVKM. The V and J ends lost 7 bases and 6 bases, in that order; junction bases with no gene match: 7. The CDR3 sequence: CASTGGGRDTQYF. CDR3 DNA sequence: TGTGCCAGCACTGGGGGAGGGCGGGATACGCAGTATTTT.

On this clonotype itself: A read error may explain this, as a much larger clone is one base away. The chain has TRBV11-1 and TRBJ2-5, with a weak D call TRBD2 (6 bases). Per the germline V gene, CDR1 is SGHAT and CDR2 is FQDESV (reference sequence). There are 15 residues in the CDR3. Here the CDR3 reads CACSLAPGLQETQYF. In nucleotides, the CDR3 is TGTGCCTGCAGCTTAGCTCCGGGACTCCAAGAGACCCAGTACTTC.

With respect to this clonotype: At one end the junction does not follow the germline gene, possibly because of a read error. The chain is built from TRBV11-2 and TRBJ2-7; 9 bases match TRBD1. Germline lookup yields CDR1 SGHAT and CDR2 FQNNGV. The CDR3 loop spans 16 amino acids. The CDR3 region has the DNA TGTGTCAGCAGCCGGGGACAGGGAGAGTTCTCCTATGAGCAGTACTTC. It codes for CVSSRGQGEFSYEQYF.

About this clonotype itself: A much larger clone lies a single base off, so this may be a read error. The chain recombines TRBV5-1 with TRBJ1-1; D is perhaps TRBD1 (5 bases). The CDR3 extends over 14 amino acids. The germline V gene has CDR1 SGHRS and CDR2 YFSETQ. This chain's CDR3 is CANSWDGLNTEAFF. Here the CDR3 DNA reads TGCGCCAACAGCTGGGACGGTCTGAACACTGAAGCTTTCTTT. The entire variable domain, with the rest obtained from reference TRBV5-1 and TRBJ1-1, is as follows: KAGVTQTPRYLIKTRGQQVTLSCSPISGHRSVSWYQQTPGQGLQFLFEYFSETQRNKGNFPGRFSGRQFSNSRSEMNVSTLELGDSALYLCANSWDGLNTEAFFGQGTRLTVV.

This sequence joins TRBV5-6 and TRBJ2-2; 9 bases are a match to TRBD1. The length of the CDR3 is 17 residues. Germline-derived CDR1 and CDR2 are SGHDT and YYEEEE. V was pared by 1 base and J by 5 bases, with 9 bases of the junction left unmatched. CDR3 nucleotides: TGTGCCAGCAGCTTGTACCCCGGACAGGGGAGAACCGGGGAGCTGTTTTTT. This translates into CASSLYPGQGRTGELFF.

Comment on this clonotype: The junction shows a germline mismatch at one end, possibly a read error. The CDR3 loop is CGSSIPGQGSEKLFF. The CDR3 DNA follows: TGTGGCAGCAGCATCCCGGGACAGGGGTCTGAAAAACTGTTTTTT. The V and J genes are TRBV28 and TRBJ1-4, with 10 bases fitting TRBD1. Germline assignment: CDR1 MDHEN and CDR2 SYDVKM. The CDR3 runs to 15 residues.

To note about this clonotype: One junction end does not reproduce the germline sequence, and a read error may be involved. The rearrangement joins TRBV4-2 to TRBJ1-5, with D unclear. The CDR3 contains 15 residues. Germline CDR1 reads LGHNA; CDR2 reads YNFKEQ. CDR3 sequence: CPSSQDLTSSQPQHF. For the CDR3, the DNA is TGTCCCAGCAGCCAGGACCTCACTAGCAGTCAGCCCCAGCATTTT.

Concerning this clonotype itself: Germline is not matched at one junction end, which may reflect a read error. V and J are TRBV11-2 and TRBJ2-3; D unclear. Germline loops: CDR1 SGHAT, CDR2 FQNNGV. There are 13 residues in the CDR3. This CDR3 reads CASSIAESDTLYF. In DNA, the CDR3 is TGTGCCAGCAGCATAGCAGAGTCAGATACGCTGTATTTT.

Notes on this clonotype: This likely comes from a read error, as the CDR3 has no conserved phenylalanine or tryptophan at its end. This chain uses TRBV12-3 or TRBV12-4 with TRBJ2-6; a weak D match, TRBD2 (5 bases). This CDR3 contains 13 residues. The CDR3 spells CASRVPGVNVLTS. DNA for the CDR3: TGTGCCAGCCGCGTTCCCGGGGTCAACGTCCTGACTTCC.

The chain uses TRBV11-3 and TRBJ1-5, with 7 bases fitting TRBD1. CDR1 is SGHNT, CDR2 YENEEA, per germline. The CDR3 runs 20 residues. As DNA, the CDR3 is TGTACCGACAGCTTAACCGCGACTCAGGGGGACCGAGGTGACGATCAGCCCCAGCATTTT. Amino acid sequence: CTDSLTATQGDRGDDQPQHF.

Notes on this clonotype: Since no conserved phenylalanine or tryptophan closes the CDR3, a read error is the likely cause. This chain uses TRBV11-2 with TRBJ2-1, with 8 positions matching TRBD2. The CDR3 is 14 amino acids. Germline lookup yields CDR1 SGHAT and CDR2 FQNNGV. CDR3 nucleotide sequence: TGTACCAGCAACTTCAAGCGGGAGTACGGTGAGCAGTTCCTC. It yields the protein CTSNFKREYGEQFL.

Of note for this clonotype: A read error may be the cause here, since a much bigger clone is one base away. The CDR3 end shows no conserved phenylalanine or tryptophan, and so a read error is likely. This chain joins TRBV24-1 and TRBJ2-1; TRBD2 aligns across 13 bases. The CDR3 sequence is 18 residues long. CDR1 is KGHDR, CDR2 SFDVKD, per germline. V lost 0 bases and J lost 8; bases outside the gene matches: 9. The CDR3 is CATSDLGELAGGPDEQFS. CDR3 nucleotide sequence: TGTGCCACCAGTGATTTGGGGGAACTAGCGGGAGGGCCCGATGAGCAGTTCTCC.

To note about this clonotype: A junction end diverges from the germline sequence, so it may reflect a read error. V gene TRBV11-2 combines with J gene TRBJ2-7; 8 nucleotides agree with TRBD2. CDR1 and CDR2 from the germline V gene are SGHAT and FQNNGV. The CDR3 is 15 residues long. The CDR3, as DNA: TGTGCCAACAGCCCCTTCGGGACTAGGATCTACGAGCAGTACTTC. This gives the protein CANSPFGTRIYEQYF. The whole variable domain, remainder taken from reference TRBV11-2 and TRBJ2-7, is EAGVAQSPRYKIIEKRQSVAFWCNPISGHATLYWYQQILGQGPKLLIQFQNNGVVDDSQLPKDRFSAERLKGVDSTLKIQPAKLEDSAVYLCANSPFGTRIYEQYFGPGTRLTVT.

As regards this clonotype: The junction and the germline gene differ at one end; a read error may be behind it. The CDR3: CASSRDRGHEQHF. The CDR3 coding sequence is TGTGCTAGCAGCCGGGACAGGGGACACGAGCAGCACTTC. The chain has TRBV6-5 and TRBJ2-7; 10 positions match TRBD1. The germline CDR1 and CDR2 sequences are MNHEY and SVGAGI. CDR3 length: 13 amino acids.

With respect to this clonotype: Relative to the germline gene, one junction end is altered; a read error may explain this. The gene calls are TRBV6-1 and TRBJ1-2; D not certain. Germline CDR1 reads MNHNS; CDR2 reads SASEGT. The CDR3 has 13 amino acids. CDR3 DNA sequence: TGTACCAGCAGTGACCTGATAAGCTATGGCTACACCTTC. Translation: CTSSDLISYGYTF.

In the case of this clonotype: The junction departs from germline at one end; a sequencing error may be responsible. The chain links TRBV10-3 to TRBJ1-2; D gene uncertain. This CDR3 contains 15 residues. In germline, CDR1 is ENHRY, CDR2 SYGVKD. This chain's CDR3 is CTISGSLTDLASYTF. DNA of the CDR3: TGTACCATCAGTGGGTCCCTTACAGACCTAGCGAGCTACACCTTC.

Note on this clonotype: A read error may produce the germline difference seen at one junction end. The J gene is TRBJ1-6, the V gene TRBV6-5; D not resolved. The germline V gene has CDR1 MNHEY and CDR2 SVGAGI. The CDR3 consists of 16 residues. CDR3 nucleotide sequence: TGTGCCAACAGTCCCCTCTTGGACGGCAATAATTCACCCCTCCGCTTT. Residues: CANSPLLDGNNSPLRF.